This T cell receptor (beta chain) stems from a study of radiotherapy plus CTLA-4 blockade in lung cancer. Overall study context: Disease control was seen in roughly 30% of patients, objective responses in roughly 19%. Study outcomes and limitations: Among blood TCR repertoires after radiotherapy plus ipilimumab, tumor-derived clones expanded. How blood T cell clones changed early, along with interferon-beta, reportedly forecast response best.

The table came from immunoSEQ multiplex PCR; TCRdb's copy has only in-frame clones and leaves some out. The table has under 110,000 clones, more than 70% seen once. In regard to this clone: Its antigen is not known.

In germline, CDR1 is MRHNA, CDR2 SNTAGT. The length of the CDR3 is 13 residues. V was clipped by 3 bases and J by 6 bases; unmatched bases: 1. The sequenced sample was peripheral blood, obtained from a patient treated with radiotherapy plus ipilimumab. The TCR originated in a human donor with non-small cell lung cancer that progressed on radiotherapy plus ipilimumab. Some clones in this sample may be carry-over from other donors' samples. V usage is TRBV6-4 and J usage is TRBJ2-1, with 8 bases identical to TRBD2. CDR3 coding DNA: TGTGCCAGCAGTGAGGGGACTAGCAATGAGCAGTTCTTC. Translated, it gives CASSEGTSNEQFF.